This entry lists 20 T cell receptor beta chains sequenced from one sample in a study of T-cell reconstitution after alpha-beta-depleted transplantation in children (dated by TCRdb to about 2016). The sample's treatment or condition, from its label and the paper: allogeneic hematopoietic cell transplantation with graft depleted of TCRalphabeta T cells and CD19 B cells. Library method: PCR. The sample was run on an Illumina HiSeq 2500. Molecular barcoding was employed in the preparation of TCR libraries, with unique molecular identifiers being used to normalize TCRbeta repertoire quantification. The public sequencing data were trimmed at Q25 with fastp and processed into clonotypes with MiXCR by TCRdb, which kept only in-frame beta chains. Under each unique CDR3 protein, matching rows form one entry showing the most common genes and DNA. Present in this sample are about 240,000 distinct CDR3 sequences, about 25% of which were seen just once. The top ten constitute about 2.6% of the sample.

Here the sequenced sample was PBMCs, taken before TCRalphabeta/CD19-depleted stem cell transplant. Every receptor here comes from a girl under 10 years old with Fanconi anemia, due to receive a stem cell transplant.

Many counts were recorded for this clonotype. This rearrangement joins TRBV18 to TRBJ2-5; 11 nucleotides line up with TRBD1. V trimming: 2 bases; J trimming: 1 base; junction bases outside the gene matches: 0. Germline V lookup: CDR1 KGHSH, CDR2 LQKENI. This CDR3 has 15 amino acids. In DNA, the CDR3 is TGTGCCAGCTCACCAGGGACAGGGGGCCAAGAGACCCAGTACTTC. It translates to CASSPGTGGQETQYF.

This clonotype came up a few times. CDR3 DNA sequence: TGTGCCACCAGTGACCCGGGACTAGCGAACACCGGGGAGCTGTTTTTT. Protein sequence: CATSDPGLANTGELFF. The V call is TRBV24-1, the J call TRBJ2-2; 8 nucleotides match TRBD2. The CDR3 is 16 residues long. Germline CDR1 and CDR2: KGHDR and SFDVKD. V trimming: 4 bases; J trimming: 0 bases; junction bases outside the gene matches: 3.

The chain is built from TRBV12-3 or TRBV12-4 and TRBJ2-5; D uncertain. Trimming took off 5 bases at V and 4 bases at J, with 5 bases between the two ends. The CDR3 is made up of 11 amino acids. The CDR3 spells CASSHTETQYF. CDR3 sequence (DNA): TGTGCCAGCAGTCACACAGAGACCCAGTACTTC.

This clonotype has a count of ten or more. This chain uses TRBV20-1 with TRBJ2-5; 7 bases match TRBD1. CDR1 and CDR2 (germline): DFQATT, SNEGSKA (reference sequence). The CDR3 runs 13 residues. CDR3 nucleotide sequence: TGCAGCCCTGACAGGGCCAGAGAAGAGACCCAGTACTTC. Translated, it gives CSPDRAREETQYF.

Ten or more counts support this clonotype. CDR3: CASSRLKTQYF. In DNA, the CDR3 is TGTGCCAGCAGTAGACTGAAGACCCAGTACTTC. J is TRBJ2-5 and V is TRBV28; no reliable D call. This CDR3 is built from 11 residues. CDR1 and CDR2 from the germline V gene are MDHEN and SYDVKM. V was pared by 5 bases and J by 6 bases, with 7 bases between.

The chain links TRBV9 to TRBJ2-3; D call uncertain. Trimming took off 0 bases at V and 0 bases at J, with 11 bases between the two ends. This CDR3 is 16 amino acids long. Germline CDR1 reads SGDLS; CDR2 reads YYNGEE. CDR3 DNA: TGTGCCAGCAGCGTAGAGGCAGGAACCAGCACAGATACGCAGTATTTT. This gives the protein CASSVEAGTSTDTQYF.

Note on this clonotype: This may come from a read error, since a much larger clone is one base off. The chain's CDR3 is CTSSLYPRTGERYGYTF. CDR3 sequence (DNA): TGTACCAGCAGTTTATACCCTCGGACAGGGGAGAGATATGGCTACACCTTC. This chain links TRBV13 with TRBJ1-2; TRBD1 matches at 9 bases. The CDR3 length is 17 residues. Germline CDR1 PRHDT, CDR2 FYEKMQ (reference sequence). Looking up the rest from reference TRBV13 and TRBJ1-2 gives the full variable domain: AAGVIQSPRHLIKEKRETATLKCYPIPRHDTVYWYQQGPGQDPQFLISFYEKMQSDKGSIPDRFSAQQFSDYHSELNMSSLELGDSALYFCTSSLYPRTGERYGYTFGSGTRLTVV.

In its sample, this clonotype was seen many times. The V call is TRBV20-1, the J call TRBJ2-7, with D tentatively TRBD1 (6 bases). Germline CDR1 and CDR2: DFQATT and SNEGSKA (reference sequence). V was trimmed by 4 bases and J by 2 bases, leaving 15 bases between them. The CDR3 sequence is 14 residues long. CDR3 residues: CSAILRDKTYEQYF. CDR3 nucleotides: TGCAGTGCTATCTTACGGGACAAGACCTACGAGCAGTACTTC.

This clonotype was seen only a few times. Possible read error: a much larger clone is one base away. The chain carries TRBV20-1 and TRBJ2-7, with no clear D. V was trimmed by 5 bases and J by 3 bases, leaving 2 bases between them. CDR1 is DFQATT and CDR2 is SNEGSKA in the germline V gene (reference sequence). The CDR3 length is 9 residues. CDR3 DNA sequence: TGCAGTGCTGGCTACGAGCAGTACTTC. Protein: CSAGYEQYF.

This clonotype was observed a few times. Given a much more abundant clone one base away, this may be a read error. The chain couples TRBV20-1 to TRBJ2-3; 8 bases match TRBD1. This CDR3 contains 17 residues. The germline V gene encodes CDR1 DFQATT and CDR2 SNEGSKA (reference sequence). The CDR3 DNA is TGCTGTGCTAGAGATCATTTAGGACAGGGAGGCACAGATACGCAGTATTTT. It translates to CCARDHLGQGGTDTQYF.

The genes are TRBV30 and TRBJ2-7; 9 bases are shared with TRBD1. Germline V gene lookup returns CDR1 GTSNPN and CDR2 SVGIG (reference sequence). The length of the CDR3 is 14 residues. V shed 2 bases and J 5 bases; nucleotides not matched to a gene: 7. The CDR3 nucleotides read TGTGCCTGGAGTCACACAGGGGGCGTCGACGAGCAGTACTTC. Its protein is CAWSHTGGVDEQYF. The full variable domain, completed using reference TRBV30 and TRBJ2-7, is SQTIHQWPATLVQPVGSPLSLECTVEGTSNPNLYWYRQAAGRGLQLLFYSVGIGQISSEVPQNLSASRPQDRQFILSSKKLLLSDSGFYLCAWSHTGGVDEQYFGPGTRLTVT.

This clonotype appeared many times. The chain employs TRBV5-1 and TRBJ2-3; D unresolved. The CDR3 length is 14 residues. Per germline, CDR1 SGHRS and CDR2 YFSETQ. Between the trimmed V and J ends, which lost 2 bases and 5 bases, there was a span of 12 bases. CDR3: CASSFRKAGDTQYF. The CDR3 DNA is TGCGCCAGCAGCTTCCGGAAGGCCGGAGATACGCAGTATTTT.

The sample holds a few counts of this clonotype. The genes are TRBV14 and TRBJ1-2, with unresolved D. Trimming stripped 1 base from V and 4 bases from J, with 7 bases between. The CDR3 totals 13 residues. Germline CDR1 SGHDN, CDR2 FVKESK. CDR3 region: CASSQGISYGYTF. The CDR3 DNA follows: TGTGCCAGCAGCCAAGGCATCAGCTATGGCTACACCTTC.

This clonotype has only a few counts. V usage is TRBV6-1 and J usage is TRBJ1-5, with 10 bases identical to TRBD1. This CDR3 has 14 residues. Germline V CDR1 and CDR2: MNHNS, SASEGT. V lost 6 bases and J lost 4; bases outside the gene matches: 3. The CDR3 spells CASRGQGRNQPQHF. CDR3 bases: TGTGCCAGCAGGGGACAGGGGCGAAATCAGCCCCAGCATTTT.

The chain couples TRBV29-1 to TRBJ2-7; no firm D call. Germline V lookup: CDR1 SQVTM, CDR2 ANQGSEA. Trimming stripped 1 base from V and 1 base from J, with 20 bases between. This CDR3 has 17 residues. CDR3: CSVEAYGDGYTSYEQYF. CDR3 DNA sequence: TGCAGCGTTGAAGCCTACGGTGATGGATACACGTCCTACGAGCAGTACTTC.

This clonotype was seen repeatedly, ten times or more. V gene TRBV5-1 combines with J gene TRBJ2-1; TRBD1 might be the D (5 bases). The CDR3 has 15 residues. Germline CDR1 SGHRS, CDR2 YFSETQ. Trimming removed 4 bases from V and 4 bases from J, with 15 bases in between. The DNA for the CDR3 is TGCGCCAGCAGCCTAATTACTGGGGCTTACAATGAGCAGTTCTTC. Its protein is CASSLITGAYNEQFF.

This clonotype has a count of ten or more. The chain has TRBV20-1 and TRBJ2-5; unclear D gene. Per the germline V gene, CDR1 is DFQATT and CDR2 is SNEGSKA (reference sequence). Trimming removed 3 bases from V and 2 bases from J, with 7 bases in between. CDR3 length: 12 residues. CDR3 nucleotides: TGCAGTGCTAGTAGGCTACAAGAGACCCAGTACTTC. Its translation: CSASRLQETQYF.

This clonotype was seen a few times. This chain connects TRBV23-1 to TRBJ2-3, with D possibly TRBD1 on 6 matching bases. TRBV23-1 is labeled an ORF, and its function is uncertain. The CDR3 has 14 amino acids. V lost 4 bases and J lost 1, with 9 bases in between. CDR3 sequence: CASSLQGCTDTQYF. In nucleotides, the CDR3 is TGCGCCAGCAGTCTACAGGGATGCACAGATACGCAGTATTTT.

CDR3 region: CSGGRAFNEQFF. As DNA, the CDR3 is TGCAGCGGTGGGAGGGCCTTCAATGAGCAGTTCTTC. The chain recombines TRBV29-1 with TRBJ2-1; 7 nucleotides line up with TRBD2. The CDR3 is 12 residues long. Germline loops: CDR1 SQVTM, CDR2 ANQGSEA. Trimming took 7 bases from V and 6 from J; bases not matched to a gene: 6.

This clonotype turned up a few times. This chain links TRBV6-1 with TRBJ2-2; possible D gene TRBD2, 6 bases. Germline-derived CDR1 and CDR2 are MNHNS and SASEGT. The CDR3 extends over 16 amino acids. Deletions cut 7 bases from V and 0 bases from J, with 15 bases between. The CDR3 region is CASTIRLDANTGELFF. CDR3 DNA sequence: TGTGCCAGCACTATAAGACTAGACGCGAACACCGGGGAGCTGTTTTTT.